These T cell receptor beta chains were read from a single sample in a study of shared clonotypes between healthy human individuals. Measured with immunoSEQ multiplex PCR; TCRdb has only the in-frame clones, and not every one. The sample consists of some 1,900,000 clones, approximately 94% of them appearing once. Material for sequencing was naive CD8+ T cells sorted from blood. The receptor set was obtained from a man between 18 and 29 years old in good health. CDR3s include the opening cysteine and the closing phenylalanine or tryptophan. A D gene is named only where the DNA matches it firmly. Clone size, where shown, is once, few, many, or a class for clones that have expanded.

size | J | D | V | DNA | CDR3
. | TRBJ2-7 | . | TRBV19 | TGTGCCAGTAGTTCAACCGTCCTCCTCGAGCAGTACTTC | CASSSTVLLEQYF
. | TRBJ2-7 | TRBD1 | TRBV11-2 | TGTGCCAGCAGTACCTGGGGGACAGGGTTGGACCAGCAGTACTTC | CASSTWGTGLDQQYF
once | TRBJ2-5 | . | TRBV7-9 | TGTGCCAGCAGCTTATTCGTCGGGGAGACCCAGTACTTC | CASSLFVGETQYF
. | TRBJ2-7 | . | TRBV27 | TGTGCCAGCGCTATCGGACCGGGCTACGAGCAGTACTTC | CASAIGPGYEQYF
. | TRBJ2-3 | . | TRBV5-5 | TGTGCCAGCAGCTTGGTGGCACCCGCAGATACGCAGTATTTT | CASSLVAPADTQYF
. | TRBJ2-7 | . | TRBV2 | TGTGCCAGCAGTGGACTGGCCCCTTACGAGCAGTACTTC | CASSGLAPYEQYF
. | TRBJ2-7 | TRBD2 | TRBV19 | TGTGCCAGTAGTGTAACTAGCGGTTACTACGAGCAGTACTTC | CASSVTSGYYEQYF
. | TRBJ1-2 | TRBD1 | TRBV10-3 | TGTGCCATCAGTGAGGAAGCGACAGGGGGTATCTATGGCTACACCTTC | CAISEEATGGIYGYTF
. | TRBJ1-1 | . | TRBV6-1 | TGTGCCAGCAATATCAGGGAGCTGAACACTGAAGCTTTCTTT | CASNIRELNTEAFF
. | TRBJ1-2 | . | TRBV9 | TGTGCCAGCAGCGTAGCCGGGTCCGCTAACTATGGCTACACCTTC | CASSVAGSANYGYTF
. | TRBJ1-6 | . | TRBV28 | TGTGCCAGCAGTTTAAGGTTAGGGGTACAGCCAAATTCACCCCTCCACTTT | CASSLRLGVQPNSPLHF
. | TRBJ2-5 | . | TRBV6-5 | TGTGCCAGCAGTTACTCGATAGGTTGGGAAGAGACCCAGTACTTC | CASSYSIGWEETQYF
. | TRBJ1-1 | . | TRBV6-5 | TGTGCCAGCACCTCAGGGTGGGAGGACACTGAAGCTTTCTTT | CASTSGWEDTEAFF
once | TRBJ1-2 | . | TRBV7-8 | TGTGCCAGCAGCGACCCGCCAGGGCAAGGTGGCTACACCTTC | CASSDPPGQGGYTF
. | TRBJ2-2 | . | TRBV4-3 | TGCGCCAGCAGCCAAGATGGGGGCCCCGGGGAGCTGTTTTTT | CASSQDGGPGELFF
. | TRBJ2-7 | . | TRBV11-2 | TGTGCCAGCAGTTACTGGGGGGCGGGCTACGAGCAGTACTTC | CASSYWGAGYEQYF
. | TRBJ2-5 | . | TRBV6-5 | TGTGCCAGCAGCTCTAGCGAAGAGACCCAGTACTTC | CASSSSEETQYF
once | TRBJ2-2 | . | TRBV6-1 | TGTGCCAGCAGTGAAGCGCTTCGGGGGGCCAACACCGGGGAGCTGTTTTTT | CASSEALRGANTGELFF
. | TRBJ2-1 | TRBD2 | TRBV27 | TGTGCCAGCAGTCCCTCGGGGCTAGCGGGGGGGGTATACAATGAGCAGTTCTTC | CASSPSGLAGGVYNEQFF
. | TRBJ2-7 | TRBD1 | TRBV27 | TGTGCCAGCAGCGGGACAGGGGGAATGAACGAGCAGTACTTC | CASSGTGGMNEQYF
. | TRBJ2-1 | . | TRBV6-1 | TGTGCCAGCAGTGTAACGACCTTGCCCAATGAGCAGTTCTTC | CASSVTTLPNEQFF
. | TRBJ1-2 | . | TRBV28 | TGTGCCAGCACGGCTTTGAGGGAGGATATCTATGGCTACACCTTC | CASTALREDIYGYTF
. | TRBJ1-2 | . | TRBV7-9 | TGTGCCAGCAGCCACCCGGGCTCCCTCACCTATGGCTACACCTTC | CASSHPGSLTYGYTF
. | TRBJ2-5 | TRBD2 | TRBV27 | TGTGCCAGCAGTCGGACTAGCGGCCAAGAGACCCAGTACTTC | CASSRTSGQETQYF
. | TRBJ1-5 | . | TRBV6-1 | TGTGCCAGCAGTGAATTAGAGACAGGTCTTAGCAATCAGCCCCAGCATTTT | CASSELETGLSNQPQHF
. | TRBJ2-7 | . | TRBV25-1 | TGTGCCAGCAGTCCAACGGGGGACTCCAATTACGAGCAGTACTTC | CASSPTGDSNYEQYF
. | TRBJ2-1 | TRBD2 | TRBV27 | TGTGCCAGCGGTACTAGCGGGGACTACAATGAGCAGTTCTTC | CASGTSGDYNEQFF
. | TRBJ1-5 | TRBD1 | TRBV28 | TGTGCCAGCAGTTTGGTGGACAGGGAGGTCAATCAGCCCCAGCATTTT | CASSLVDREVNQPQHF
. | TRBJ2-1 | . | TRBV28 | TGTGCCAGCTCGGGGCGACATTACAATGAGCAGTTCTTC | CASSGRHYNEQFF
. | TRBJ2-2 | TRBD2 | TRBV13 | TGTGCCAGCAGCTACGGACTAGCGGGAGGCACCGGGGAGCTGTTTTTT | CASSYGLAGGTGELFF
. | TRBJ1-6 | . | TRBV27 | TGTGCCAGCAGTTCCAGGGGAAGCTCCTATAATTCACCCCTCCACTTT | CASSSRGSSYNSPLHF
. | TRBJ2-7 | TRBD2 | TRBV11-2 | TGTGCCAGCAGCTTAATAAGCGGGAGCCCCTACGAGCAGTACTTC | CASSLISGSPYEQYF
. | TRBJ1-1 | . | TRBV27 | TGTGCCAGCAGTTTATCGCGGGGAATGAACACTGAAGCTTTCTTT | CASSLSRGMNTEAFF
. | TRBJ1-2 | . | TRBV6-6 | TGTGCCAGCAGTTACTCGGAGGGAAACTATGGCTACACCTTC | CASSYSEGNYGYTF
. | TRBJ1-1 | . | TRBV30 | TGTGCCTGGAGTGACCTGAACACTGAAGCTTTCTTT | CAWSDLNTEAFF
once | TRBJ2-7 | TRBD1 | TRBV11-2 | TGTGCCAGCAGCTCCGGCCCCGGGACAGGGTCATCCGAGCAGTACTTC | CASSSGPGTGSSEQYF
once | TRBJ2-1 | . | TRBV27 | TGTGCCAGCAGTCCGATTGGACGGGCGGATGAGCAGTTCTTC | CASSPIGRADEQFF
. | TRBJ2-7 | TRBD2 | TRBV7-9 | TGTGCCAGCAGCTTCGGGACTAGCGGGGGGATCGAGCAGTACTTC | CASSFGTSGGIEQYF
. | TRBJ1-1 | . | TRBV4-1 | TGCGCCAGCAGCCAAGAGAGGAGCAGCACTGAAGCTTTCTTT | CASSQERSSTEAFF
once | TRBJ2-3 | TRBD2 | TRBV27 | TGTGCCAGCAGTTTATCCCTATCGGGAGGGACCACAGATACGCAGTATTTT | CASSLSLSGGTTDTQYF
. | TRBJ2-7 | . | TRBV11-2 | TGTGCCAGCAGCTTAGAGCCAGCTTCCTACGAGCAGTACTTC | CASSLEPASYEQYF
. | TRBJ2-5 | . | TRBV7-9 | TGTGCCAGCAGTTACACAGGGGGGGGAGAGACCCAGTACTTC | CASSYTGGGETQYF
. | TRBJ2-3 | TRBD2 | TRBV13 | TGTGCCAGCAGCTTACGGGGGGTACTTAGCACAGATACGCAGTATTTT | CASSLRGVLSTDTQYF
. | TRBJ2-4 | . | TRBV15 | TGTGCCACCAGCAGAGATGTGGAGGGGGCGGGGGTAGCCAAAAACATTCAGTACTTC | CATSRDVEGAGVAKNIQYF
. | TRBJ2-2 | . | TRBV25-1 | TGTGCCAGCAGTTATGGACAGGAGCTGTTTTTT | CASSYGQELFF
. | TRBJ2-5 | TRBD2 | TRBV6-6 | TGTGCCAGAGGGGAGACTAGCGGGAGGAGAGAGGAGACCCAGTACTTC | CARGETSGRREETQYF
once | TRBJ2-7 | TRBD2 | TRBV4-3 | TGCGCCAGCAGCCAAACGACTAGCGGGTACGAGCAGTACTTC | CASSQTTSGYEQYF
. | TRBJ2-1 | . | TRBV19 | TGTGCCAGTAGTATTTTTGGACTTGGGGGATACAATGAGCAGTTCTTC | CASSIFGLGGYNEQFF
. | TRBJ2-5 | . | TRBV10-3 | TGTGCCATCAGTGAGTCAGGCGTCAGGGCAGAGACCCAGTACTTC | CAISESGVRAETQYF
. | TRBJ1-6 | . | TRBV7-6 | TGTGCCAGCAGCTTAGACCCCAATTCACCCCTCCACTTT | CASSLDPNSPLHF
. | TRBJ2-3 | TRBD1 | TRBV7-9 | TGTGCCAGCAGCTACCGGGACAGCCTCACAGATACGCAGTATTTT | CASSYRDSLTDTQYF